This T cell receptor (beta chain) is from a study of T cell repertoires in cytomegalovirus infection (dated by TCRdb to the late 2010s). Some background on the complete study: Peptide stimulations targeted recently identified HLA-C-restricted CMV epitopes, whose presentation resists viral immunomodulation, together with well-studied HLA-B-restricted epitopes. Because public TCR beta signatures pointed to carriage of CMV infection together with the matching HLA type, the HLA type of each donor mattered for the analysis. Findings and caveats that apply to the study as a whole: Carriers of CMV infection plus the relevant HLA type were discriminated by the cumulative frequency of public TCR beta family members in the study cohort and in an independent roughly 320-donor cohort. The ex vivo response was dominated by HLA-C-restricted CMV-specific TCR beta clonotypes, which also provided the single most frequent clonotype in two of eight donors.

Note on this clonotype: No antigen is known for it. Per-base qualities were not stored, and no clone one base away is much larger.

The sample's treatment or condition, from its label and the paper: in vitro stimulation with specific CMV peptide epitopes to enrich CMV-specific T cells. Trimming leaves V shorter by 1 base and J shorter by 6 bases, with the junction holding 7 bases beyond the gene matches. Per the germline V gene (reference sequence), LGHDT is the CDR1 and YNNKEL is the CDR2. Counted from cysteine to phenylalanine, this CDR3 has 16 amino acids. The DNA shown is the 48-base CDR3, in frame from base 1. TCRdb shows the sequencer as Illumina HiSeq 1500. The raw public data were reprocessed by TCRdb itself: fastp quality trimming at Q25, MiXCR clonotype calling, in-frame beta chains only. Entries that share a CDR3 protein sequence are merged under the most common genes and DNA. The sample profile shows about 83,000 distinct CDR3 sequences; under 55% of them were found once. In total, the top ten clones hold 90% to 95% of the sample.

The chain is made from TRBV3-1 and TRBJ1-5; TRBD1 lines up with 9 middle nucleotides. Material: CD8+ T cells from cultured PBMCs, obtained from culture after CMV antigen stimulation. The source of this sequence is a human donor in good health (CMV status not recorded). Some clones in this sample may be carry-over from other donors' samples. The nucleotide sequence reads as follows: TGTGCCAGCAGCCAAGGGGACAGGGCATCAGGTCAGCCCCAGCATTTT. This sequence encodes CASSQGDRASGQPQHF.